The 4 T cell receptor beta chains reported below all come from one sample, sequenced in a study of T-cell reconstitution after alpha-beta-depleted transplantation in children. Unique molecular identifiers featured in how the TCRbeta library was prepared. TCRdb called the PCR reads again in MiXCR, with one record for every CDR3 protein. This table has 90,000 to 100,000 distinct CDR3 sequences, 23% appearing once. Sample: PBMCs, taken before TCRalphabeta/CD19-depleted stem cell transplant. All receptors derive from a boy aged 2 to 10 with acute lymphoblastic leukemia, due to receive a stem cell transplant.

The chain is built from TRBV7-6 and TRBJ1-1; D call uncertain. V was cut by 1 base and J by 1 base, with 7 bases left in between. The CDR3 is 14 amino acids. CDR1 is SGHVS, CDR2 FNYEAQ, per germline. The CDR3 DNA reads TGTGCCAGCAGCTTAGAATCAGGGAACACTGAAGCTTTCTTT. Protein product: CASSLESGNTEAFF.

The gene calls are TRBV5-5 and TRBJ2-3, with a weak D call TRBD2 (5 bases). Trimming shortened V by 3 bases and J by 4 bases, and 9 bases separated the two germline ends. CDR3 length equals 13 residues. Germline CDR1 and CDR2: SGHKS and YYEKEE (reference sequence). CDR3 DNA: TGTGCCAGCAGCTCGGCCGGGGCAGATACGCAGTATTTT. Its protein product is CASSSAGADTQYF.

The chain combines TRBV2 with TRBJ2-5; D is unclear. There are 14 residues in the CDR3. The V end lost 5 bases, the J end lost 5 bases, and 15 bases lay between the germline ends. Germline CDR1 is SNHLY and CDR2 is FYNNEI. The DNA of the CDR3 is TGTGCCAGCAGTACCCGTGGACCTGGGGAGACCCAGTACTTC. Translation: CASSTRGPGETQYF.

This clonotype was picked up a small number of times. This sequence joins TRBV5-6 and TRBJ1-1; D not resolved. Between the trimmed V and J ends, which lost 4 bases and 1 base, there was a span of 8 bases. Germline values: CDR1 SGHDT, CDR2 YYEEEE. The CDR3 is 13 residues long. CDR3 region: CASSLRTNTEAFF. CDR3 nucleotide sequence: TGTGCCAGCAGCCTACGAACGAACACTGAAGCTTTCTTT.